These T cell receptor beta chains were read from a single sample in a study of T cells expressing NK-cell markers. One entry per CDR3 protein, without DNA, is what TCRdb gives after re-calling the 5' RACE reads. The sample's table shows about 440,000 distinct CDR3 sequences. The material sequenced was blood T cells: a sorted CD56 or NKG2C T cell subset, CD4+ or CD8+ T cells, or bulk PBMC T cells (not recorded which). The source of these receptors is a woman between 18 and 75 years old in good health. The CDR3 runs from the conserved cysteine through the conserved F or W.

J gene,V gene,CDR3 protein
TRBJ2-1,TRBV7-8,CASSQPTRDPHNEQFF
TRBJ2-7,TRBV25-1,CASSDDRTYEQYF
TRBJ1-4,TRBV12-3/TRBV12-4,CASSTMDNEKLFF
TRBJ2-5,TRBV7-9,CASSARLAGGPETQYF
TRBJ2-1,TRBV24-1,CATSDLDRDSWDEQFF
TRBJ2-5,TRBV20-1,CSARGGSETQYF
TRBJ1-1,TRBV7-9,CASSPPGTTEAFF
TRBJ1-5,TRBV4-3,CASSQVRNQPQHF
TRBJ1-5,TRBV18,CASSPQGGHQPQHF
TRBJ2-7,TRBV6-2/TRBV6-3,CASSSETGVEQYF
TRBJ2-1,TRBV7-9,CASSLIAGSHNEQFF
TRBJ1-2,TRBV5-1,CASSLGEVLVNYGYTF
TRBJ1-1,TRBV12-5,CASGYPGVMNTEAFF
TRBJ2-1,TRBV12-3/TRBV12-4,CASSLPGGATSRDSINEQFF
TRBJ2-5,TRBV5-6,CASSFRRTTQETQYF
TRBJ2-1,TRBV7-2,CASSLGLAQNNEQFF
TRBJ2-1,TRBV5-6,CASSLRTSGRPKPNEQFF
TRBJ1-2,TRBV4-1,CASSQSPDPNYGYTF
TRBJ2-1,TRBV12-3/TRBV12-4,CASSFGTGGSDEQFF
TRBJ1-3,TRBV19,CASLGRTSGNTIYF
TRBJ2-7,TRBV28,CASREGGDYEQYF
TRBJ2-3,TRBV20-1,CSARGWGKPESDTQYF
TRBJ2-4,TRBV5-4,CASSFSGLGNIQYF
TRBJ2-1,TRBV19,CASMGQGNNEQFF
TRBJ2-2,TRBV6-2/TRBV6-3,CASSRLTGVTGELFF
TRBJ2-5,TRBV9,CASSSGGSFQETQYF
TRBJ2-1,TRBV4-3,CASSQLGPAAGEQFF
TRBJ2-2,TRBV28,CASSNRLSTGELFF
TRBJ2-3,TRBV6-2/TRBV6-3,CASSFPNTQYF
TRBJ1-4,TRBV6-5,CASSWTGGVEKLFF
TRBJ2-3,TRBV7-3,CASSWREWDTQYF
TRBJ2-1,TRBV10-3,CAIGTAWRNEQFF
TRBJ2-1,TRBV12-3/TRBV12-4,CASSDTAGVRYEQFF
TRBJ2-1,TRBV19,CASSTTSGSVNEQFF
TRBJ2-1,TRBV7-9,CASSPRGSGTPYNEQFF
TRBJ1-6,TRBV10-3,CAISESGLIGSPLHF
TRBJ2-5,TRBV29-1,CSAAPDGQETQYF
TRBJ2-3,TRBV18,CASSPLGDRQDTQYF
TRBJ2-1,TRBV7-3,CASRIGVAGGGDEQFF
TRBJ1-3,TRBV28,CASKVTGGNTIYF
TRBJ2-1,TRBV5-6,CASSGPGTISYNEQFF
TRBJ2-2,TRBV27,CASSLAAGAPWTGELFF
TRBJ2-4,TRBV5-4,CASSPKRPATNIQYF
TRBJ2-7,TRBV7-6,CASSPTIAGIHEQYF